Following are 20 T cell receptor beta chains from one sample sequenced in a study of T cells in tuberculosis. Sorting used thawed, overnight-rested PBMC stained with anti-CD3, a viability dye and GMM-loaded CD1B tetramer. CD1B tetramers were loaded with Rhodococcus equi-derived C32 glucose monomycolate. The repertoire was sequenced with immunoSEQ multiplex PCR; TCRdb's copy has only in-frame clones and lacks some. The top ten clones hold about a fifth of a sample with 50,000 to 65,000 clones, roughly 88% of them seen once. What was sequenced was CD1b-GMM tetramer-negative cells sorted from PBMCs. Receptor source: an adult woman with latent tuberculosis.

V is TRBV9 and J is TRBJ2-5; 7 nucleotides align to TRBD2. Judging by the DNA end, TRBJ2-7 fits better; the J call may be wrong. This CDR3 is 15 amino acids long. The germline V gene encodes CDR1 SGDLS and CDR2 YYNGEE. The CDR3 here is CASSVGAGTSYEQYF. The CDR3 nucleotides are TGTGCCAGCAGCGTAGGAGCGGGGACCTCCTACGAGCAGTACTTC.

The CDR3 loop is CASSGMGQGGQYEQYF. The CDR3 DNA reads as TGTGCCAGCAGTGGGATGGGGCAGGGGGGCCAATACGAGCAGTACTTC. The chain has TRBV7-9 and TRBJ2-7, with D tentatively TRBD1 (7 bases). The CDR3 length is 16 residues. CDR1 SEHNR and CDR2 FQNEAQ come from the germline V gene (reference sequence). Trimming took 6 bases from V and 4 from J, leaving 22 bases between them.

The chain couples TRBV14 to TRBJ2-7; D remains unclear. Germline V gene sequence: CDR1 SGHDN, CDR2 FVKESK. Trimming removed 1 base at V and 3 bases at J, with 16 bases between. This CDR3 is built from 16 residues. CDR3 DNA: TGTGCCAGCAGCCAAGTCCCTTGGGCACAGAGCTACGAGCAGTACTTC. Translating gives CASSQVPWAQSYEQYF.

The V call is TRBV15, the J call TRBJ2-1, with a weak D call TRBD2 (6 bases). The V gene's germline CDR1 is LNHNV and CDR2 YYDKDF (reference sequence). The CDR3 loop spans 14 amino acids. Between the trimmed V and J ends, which lost 4 bases and 4 bases, there was a span of 11 bases. The DNA for the CDR3 is TGTGCCACCAGCACGGCTAGCGAGTACAATGAGCAGTTCTTC. It is translated as CATSTASEYNEQFF.

The chain couples TRBV7-2 to TRBJ2-1; 7 bases are a match to TRBD2. The J segment lost 2 bases and the V segment lost 5 bases, leaving 6 bases of the junction unmatched. Germline assignment: CDR1 SGHTA and CDR2 FQGNSA. The CDR3 runs 15 residues. The CDR3 coding sequence is TGTGCCAGCAGCCTCGGCGGGGGTGCCTACAATGAGCAGTTCTTC. It is translated as CASSLGGGAYNEQFF.

CDR3 bases: TGTGCCAGCACCCGGGACAGGGATCCCTATGGCTACACCTTC. This gives the protein CASTRDRDPYGYTF. The chain carries TRBV7-9 and TRBJ1-2; 9 bases fit TRBD1. V lost 7 bases, J lost 4 bases, and 7 bases stayed unmatched. The germline V gene has CDR1 SEHNR and CDR2 FQNEAQ (reference sequence). This CDR3 is built from 14 residues.

The chain has TRBV11-2 and TRBJ1-2; D ambiguous. Trimming left V 5 bases short and J 5 bases short, with 12 bases between. The germline V gene encodes CDR1 SGHAT and CDR2 FQNNGV. The CDR3 loop spans 13 amino acids. The CDR3 is CASSAGIDYGYTF. The CDR3 bases are TGTGCCAGCAGCGCAGGTATAGATTATGGCTACACCTTC.

The V and J genes are TRBV7-9 and TRBJ2-7; possibly TRBD1 for D (6 bases). Per the germline V gene, CDR1 is SEHNR and CDR2 is FQNEAQ (reference sequence). This CDR3 is built from 15 residues. V gave up 3 bases and J gave up 2 bases, with 14 bases separating them. The CDR3 region has the DNA TGTGCCAGCAGCTTTACGACAGGTAATACCTACGAGCAGTACTTC. This gives the protein CASSFTTGNTYEQYF.

This rearrangement joins TRBV7-2 to TRBJ2-7; TRBD2 is a possible D gene (6 bases). Germline CDR1 reads SGHTA; CDR2 reads FQGNSA. The CDR3 extends over 19 amino acids. Trimming took off 1 base at V and 0 bases at J, with 22 bases between the two ends. The CDR3 DNA reads TGTGCCAGCAGCTTAGAGGGGTTGTGGAGGGGCTCGAGCTCCTACGAGCAGTACTTC. Translation gives CASSLEGLWRGSSSYEQYF.

The chain carries TRBV29-1 and TRBJ2-1; D gene uncertain. V lost 3 bases, J lost 5 bases, and 8 bases lay in between. Germline V lookup: CDR1 SQVTM, CDR2 ANQGSEA. The CDR3 covers 12 residues. CDR3 bases: TGCAGCGTTGATGCAGTTCACAATGAGCAGTTCTTC. Encoded protein: CSVDAVHNEQFF.

V usage is TRBV7-9 and J usage is TRBJ1-2; perhaps TRBD1 as D (6 bases). The CDR3 covers 15 residues. Germline V gene lookup returns CDR1 SEHNR and CDR2 FQNEAQ (reference sequence). V was pared by 10 bases and J by 2 bases, with 20 bases between. The CDR3 DNA is TGTGCCACCGCGGGGGGGCAGGCCTTGAACTATGGCTACACCTTC. Amino acid sequence: CATAGGQALNYGYTF.

The V and J genes are TRBV28 and TRBJ1-1; no reliable D call. This CDR3 is 13 amino acids long. Trimming removed 6 bases at V and 5 bases at J, with 13 bases between. The germline V gene has CDR1 MDHEN and CDR2 SYDVKM. The CDR3 spells CASSPRRITEAFF. CDR3 coding DNA: TGTGCCAGCAGCCCCCGGAGGATAACTGAAGCTTTCTTT.

The V gene is TRBV4-3, the J gene TRBJ2-7; no clear D. Trimming took off 0 bases at V and 3 bases at J, with 9 bases between the two ends. The length of the CDR3 is 14 residues. Germline values: CDR1 LGHNA, CDR2 YSLEER. In nucleotides, the CDR3 is TGCGCCAGCAGCCAAGATCGACACGACTACGAGCAGTACTTC. Protein: CASSQDRHDYEQYF.

The V gene is TRBV4-1, the J gene TRBJ2-2, with 7 positions matching TRBD1. The CDR3 has 15 residues. V lost 0 bases to trimming and J lost 4 bases; unmatched junction nucleotides: 2. Per germline, CDR1 MGHRA and CDR2 YSYEKL. CDR3 in DNA: TGCGCCAGCAGCCAAGAATCAGGGGGCACCGGGGAGCTGTTTTTT. Protein product: CASSQESGGTGELFF.

The count of this clone is one. This chain uses TRBV7-8 with TRBJ1-5; possibly TRBD1 for D (5 bases). The CDR3 has 17 residues. Per the germline V gene, CDR1 is SGHVS and CDR2 is FQNEAQ. The V and J ends lost 4 bases and 3 bases respectively, with 19 bases between them. The CDR3 DNA is TGTGCCAGCAGCTCCTCTTGGGGCGGACACCTCAATCAGCCCCAGCATTTT. Protein product: CASSSSWGGHLNQPQHF.

This clone appeared a few times. This sequence joins TRBV5-4 and TRBJ2-7, with TRBD2 matching over 7 bases. This CDR3 has 15 amino acids. With V trimmed by 2 bases and J by 3 bases, 8 bases remained unmatched. CDR1 is SGHNT and CDR2 is YYREEE in the germline V gene (reference sequence). CDR3 region: CASSFSTSAIYEQYF. DNA for the CDR3: TGTGCCAGCAGCTTCTCCACTAGCGCGATCTACGAGCAGTACTTC. Together with reference TRBV5-4 and TRBJ2-7, the CDR3 gives the full variable domain: ETGVTQSPTHLIKTRGQQVTLRCSSQSGHNTVSWYQQALGQGPQFIFQYYREEENGRGNFPPRFSGLQFPNYSSELNVNALELDDSALYLCASSFSTSAIYEQYFGPGTRLTVT.

The rearrangement uses TRBV28 and TRBJ1-1; no clear D gene. This CDR3 is 14 amino acids long. Germline CDR1 MDHEN, CDR2 SYDVKM. Trimming shortened V by 2 bases and J by 2 bases, and 9 bases separated the two germline ends. In nucleotides, the CDR3 is TGTGCCAGCAGTTTAGTGGAGATCAACACTGAAGCTTTCTTT. This sequence encodes CASSLVEINTEAFF.

This sequence joins TRBV7-9 and TRBJ2-7; 7 positions match TRBD1. The CDR3 is 15 residues long. V lost 5 bases to trimming and J lost 3 bases; unmatched junction nucleotides: 10. CDR1 and CDR2 (germline): SEHNR, FQNEAQ (reference sequence). CDR3 DNA sequence: TGTGCCAGCAGCAACCTACCGGGACAGAACTACGAGCAGTACTTC. Translated: CASSNLPGQNYEQYF.

This clone was observed a few times. The chain joins TRBV7-2 to TRBJ2-7; 10 positions match TRBD2. The CDR3 runs 14 residues. V lost 11 bases, J lost 2 bases, and 9 bases stayed unmatched. Germline CDR1 is SGHTA and CDR2 is FQGNSA. The CDR3 nucleotides read TGTGCCTGTAAAGGGACTAGCGATGCCTACGAGCAGTACTTC. Translation gives CACKGTSDAYEQYF.

This chain links TRBV4-3 with TRBJ2-7; D gene unclear. Germline CDR1 LGHNA, CDR2 YSLEER. Trimming pared 1 base from V and 3 bases from J, leaving 13 bases between. This CDR3 spans 15 amino acids. The CDR3 loop reads CASSQVVAEHYEQYF. The CDR3 DNA is TGCGCCAGCAGCCAAGTCGTCGCGGAACACTACGAGCAGTACTTC.